One and the same sample provided the 2 T cell receptor beta chains below, sequenced in a study of multiple sclerosis patients with progressive multifocal leukoencephalopathy. Specified time point: time of PML onset. TCRdb's table, derived via immunoSEQ multiplex PCR, lists solely in-frame clones and lacks some. The sample records about 30,000 clones, about 88% being singletons. Here the sequenced sample was PBMCs, taken from a patient treated with natalizumab. The receptors come from a human donor with progressive multifocal leukoencephalopathy.

This clone came up a few times. V and J are TRBV4-3 and TRBJ1-3; D is unresolved. The CDR3 contains 15 residues. Trimming removed 0 bases at V and 1 base at J, with 7 bases between. Germline V gene sequence: CDR1 LGHNA, CDR2 YSLEER. The DNA of the CDR3 is TGCGCCAGCAGCCAAGATATGGGGTCTGGAAACACCATATATTTT. This encodes CASSQDMGSGNTIYF.

A few counts support this clone. V and J are TRBV27 and TRBJ1-2; TRBD1 might be the D (6 bases). From germline, CDR1 is MNHEY and CDR2 SMNVEV (reference sequence). This CDR3 comprises 16 residues. V was cut by 6 bases and J by 0 bases, with 17 bases left in between. Here the CDR3 DNA reads TGTGCCAGCAGGCCCTACAGACAGGTCTCTAACTATGGCTACACCTTC. Translated, it gives CASRPYRQVSNYGYTF.